Presented here are 17 T cell receptor beta chains from one specimen sequenced in a study of read filtering for tumor transcriptome and immune sequencing. Molecular barcoded adaptors covering alpha/delta and beta/gamma chains were used on 400 to 450 ng RNA. In TCRdb, the reads were re-called with MiXCR into one record per CDR3 protein. The sample lists under 150,000 distinct CDR3 sequences; 13% were seen once. The sample comprised a population of CD138-negative cells sorted from bone marrow. These receptors all stem from a donor at least 40 years old with multiple myeloma.

This clonotype was detected only a few times. V gene TRBV5-1 combines with J gene TRBJ2-5, with 11 positions matching TRBD2. With 1 base clipped from V and 2 bases from J, the junction kept 4 bases outside the gene matches. This CDR3 spans 16 amino acids. The V gene's germline CDR1 is SGHRS and CDR2 YFSETQ. CDR3 in DNA: TGCGCCAGCAGCTTGTTGGCTAGCGGGGGGCAAGAGACCCAGTACTTC. Its translation is CASSLLASGGQETQYF.

This clonotype was seen many times. V is TRBV7-6 and J is TRBJ1-1; 11 bases line up with TRBD1. The trim removed 5 bases at V and 3 bases at J, leaving 5 bases unmatched. The V gene's germline CDR1 is SGHVS and CDR2 FNYEAQ. The length of the CDR3 is 15 residues. CDR3 in amino acids: CASSTPDRGHTEAFF. CDR3 in DNA: TGTGCCAGCAGCACCCCGGACAGGGGGCACACTGAAGCTTTCTTT.

In the case of this clonotype: A read error may be the cause here, since a much bigger clone is one base away. The V gene is TRBV4-1, the J gene TRBJ2-7, with 10 bases identical to TRBD2. Germline V lookup: CDR1 MGHRA, CDR2 YSYEKL. J lost 3 bases, V lost 0 bases, and 5 bases had no gene match. The length of the CDR3 is 16 residues. DNA for the CDR3: TGCGCCAGCAGCCAAGAGGAGCGGGAGGGCCTCTACGAGCAGTACTTC. This translates into CASSQEEREGLYEQYF.

Ten or more counts support this clonotype. The chain has TRBV20-1 and TRBJ1-3; possible D gene TRBD1, 6 bases. Germline V gene data show CDR1 as DFQATT and CDR2 as SNEGSKA (reference sequence). The CDR3 is 16 amino acids. Trimming removed 3 bases from V and 4 bases from J, with 19 bases in between. The CDR3: CSASNRVTSNGNTIYF. CDR3 nucleotides: TGCAGTGCTAGTAACAGGGTAACAAGTAACGGAAACACCATATATTTT.

This clonotype showed up just a few times. The CDR3 region is CSAGTGNSGNTIYF. The CDR3 coding sequence is TGCAGCGCCGGGACAGGGAACTCTGGAAACACCATATATTTT. The chain employs TRBV29-1 and TRBJ1-3; TRBD1 matches at 9 bases. The CDR3 has 14 residues. The germline V gene encodes CDR1 SQVTM and CDR2 ANQGSEA. The trim removed 7 bases at V and 0 bases at J, leaving 4 bases unmatched.

This clonotype was observed at least ten times. The chain employs TRBV6-5 and TRBJ2-7, with TRBD2 matching 10 bases. CDR1 and CDR2 from the germline V gene are MNHEY and SVGAGI. V lost 0 bases and J lost 0; bases outside the gene matches: 2. This CDR3 has 16 residues. CDR3 nucleotide sequence: TGTGCCAGCAGTTACTCCGCTAGCGGGAGCTCCTACGAGCAGTACTTC. Protein sequence: CASSYSASGSSYEQYF.

This clonotype has ten or more counts. This chain connects TRBV5-4 to TRBJ1-6, with D possibly being TRBD1 (5 bases). Germline V lookup: CDR1 SGHNT, CDR2 YYREEE (reference sequence). The CDR3 loop spans 14 amino acids. The V and J ends lost 3 bases and 5 bases respectively, with 9 bases between them. The DNA of the CDR3 is TGTGCCAGCAGCTCTCAGGGTGATAATTCACCCCTCCACTTT. As protein: CASSSQGDNSPLHF.

This clonotype was seen many times. The V gene is TRBV19, the J gene TRBJ2-3; a weak D match, TRBD1 (5 bases). V was cut by 3 bases and J by 2 bases, with 15 bases left in between. CDR1 LNHDA and CDR2 SQIVND come from the germline V gene (reference sequence). The CDR3 runs 16 residues. The CDR3 DNA reads TGTGCCAGTAGTATTATCACAGGAATAAACACAGATACGCAGTATTTT. This sequence encodes CASSIITGINTDTQYF. Supplemented by reference TRBV19 and TRBJ2-3, the full variable domain reads DGGITQSPKYLFRKEGQNVTLSCEQNLNHDAMYWYRQDPGQGLRLIYYSQIVNDFQKGDIAEGYSVSREKKESFPLTVTSAQKNPTAFYLCASSIITGINTDTQYFGPGTRLTVL.

This clonotype was seen repeatedly, ten times or more. The V and J genes are TRBV4-1 and TRBJ2-5; tentatively, D is TRBD1 (5 bases). Trimming removed 0 bases at V and 2 bases at J, with 13 bases between. Germline CDR1 and CDR2: MGHRA and YSYEKL. This CDR3 has 16 amino acids. The CDR3 is CASSQDGRGLQETQYF. The DNA for the CDR3 is TGCGCCAGCAGCCAAGACGGTAGGGGCCTTCAAGAGACCCAGTACTTC.

This clonotype has ten or more counts. The rearrangement joins TRBV27 to TRBJ2-2, with D possibly matching TRBD1 (6 bases). CDR3 length: 12 residues. V lost 10 bases, J lost 7 bases, and 13 bases lay in between. Looked up from germline, CDR1 is MNHEY and CDR2 is SMNVEV (reference sequence). CDR3 sequence reads: CATRDIYGELFF. The CDR3 region has the DNA TGTGCCACCAGGGACATTTACGGGGAGCTGTTTTTT.

This clonotype was seen at least ten times. V is TRBV4-1 and J is TRBJ2-1; D might be TRBD2 (5 bases). This CDR3 has 16 amino acids. The V gene lost 1 base and the J gene lost 4 bases, with 14 bases spanning the gap. Germline assignment: CDR1 MGHRA and CDR2 YSYEKL. The CDR3 DNA is TGCGCCAGCAGCCAAGTTGGTAGGACTGCATACAATGAGCAGTTCTTC. Its protein product is CASSQVGRTAYNEQFF.

This clonotype has a count of ten or more. The rearrangement joins TRBV20-1 to TRBJ1-2, with D possibly matching TRBD1 (6 bases). V shed 3 bases and J shed 4 bases, with 6 bases lying between them. Germline assignment: CDR1 DFQATT and CDR2 SNEGSKA (reference sequence). This CDR3 spans 11 amino acids. CDR3 loop: CSARDSYGYTF. The CDR3 DNA sequence: TGCAGTGCTAGGGACAGCTATGGCTACACCTTC.

This clonotype has at least ten counts. The rearrangement links TRBV6-2 or TRBV6-3 to TRBJ2-1; D is ambiguous. The CDR3 has 15 amino acids. The V and J ends lost 7 bases and 5 bases respectively, with 18 bases between them. CDR1 and CDR2 (germline): MNHEY, SVGEGT. The CDR3 protein is CASINGLLMDNEQFF. CDR3 nucleotide sequence: TGTGCCAGCATCAACGGGCTACTTATGGACAATGAGCAGTTCTTC.

This clonotype was counted many times. This chain links TRBV5-1 with TRBJ2-2; 15 bases are shared with TRBD2. V lost 3 bases to trimming and J lost 5 bases; unmatched junction nucleotides: 11. The CDR3 has 19 amino acids. Germline CDR1 reads SGHRS; CDR2 reads YFSETQ. CDR3: CASSSVGLAGGRWTGELFF. CDR3 coding DNA: TGCGCCAGCAGCTCCGTGGGACTAGCGGGAGGAAGGTGGACCGGGGAGCTGTTTTTT.

This clonotype has a count of ten or more. The chain recombines TRBV13 with TRBJ1-5; possibly TRBD1 for D (6 bases). There are 15 residues in the CDR3. Germline CDR1 reads PRHDT; CDR2 reads FYEKMQ (reference sequence). V lost 0 bases, J lost 7 bases, and 13 bases lay in between. CDR3 coding DNA: TGTGCCAGCAGCTTAGGGACAGGCGGCGGGCAGCCCCAGCATTTT. Residues: CASSLGTGGGQPQHF.

To note about this clonotype: This may be a read error: a much more frequent sequence differs by one nucleotide. This rearrangement joins TRBV6-2 or TRBV6-3 to TRBJ2-1; possible D gene TRBD1, 5 bases. Germline V gene data show CDR1 as MNHEY and CDR2 as SVGEGT. The V and J ends lost 6 bases and 10 bases respectively, with 19 bases between them. The CDR3 is 14 residues long. The CDR3 DNA is TGTGCCAGCAGCCAAAGGCCCCCACCAGGGGAGCAGTTCTTC. Its protein product is CASSQRPPPGEQFF.

A few counts support this clonotype. It may be a read error: a sequence one base away is much more abundant. The J gene is TRBJ2-7, the V gene TRBV20-1; TRBD2 agrees at 8 bases. This CDR3 is 13 amino acids long. Germline CDR1 reads DFQATT; CDR2 reads SNEGSKA (reference sequence). The CDR3, as DNA: TGCAGTGCAACCACTAGCGGCACCAGGGAGCAGTGCTTC. Protein sequence: CSATTSGTREQCF.